The 21 T cell receptor beta chains below were found in one sample sequenced in a study of cytomegalovirus exposure and HLA in healthy donors. With 60 Vbeta and 13 Jbeta primers, the PCR was carried out. Profiled with immunoSEQ multiplex PCR; TCRdb holds only in-frame clones, not every one. Found here are some 100,000 clones, roughly 63% of them singletons; the top ten hold roughly 5.5%. The sequenced material came from PBMCs. The origin of the receptors is a woman in her seventies in good health and CMV-seropositive.

This clone appeared a few times. The sample holds other DNA sequences that translate to the same CDR3. The rearrangement uses TRBV10-3 and TRBJ2-3; a weak D match, TRBD1 (6 bases). Germline-derived CDR1 and CDR2 are ENHRY and SYGVKD. The V end lost 0 bases, the J end lost 2 bases, and 9 bases lay between the germline ends. The CDR3 consists of 15 residues. The CDR3 DNA sequence: TGTGCCATCAGTGAGTCGGGGGCGGTCACAGATACGCAGTATTTT. Translating it yields CAISESGAVTDTQYF.

This rearrangement joins TRBV7-7 to TRBJ2-5; 9 bases agree with TRBD2. V lost 5 bases to trimming and J lost 4 bases; unmatched junction nucleotides: 8. Germline V lookup: CDR1 SSHAT, CDR2 FNYEAQ (reference sequence). CDR3 length: 15 residues. The CDR3 DNA reads as TGTGCCAGCAGCCCCATCGCGGGGGGGGGAGAGACCCAGTACTTC. It encodes CASSPIAGGGETQYF.

The chain combines TRBV7-6 with TRBJ2-5; TRBD2 matches 8 bases. From germline, CDR1 is SGHVS and CDR2 FNYEAQ. This CDR3 contains 16 residues. J lost 5 bases, V lost 1 base, and 9 bases had no gene match. The CDR3: CASSLGVAGRGETQYF. CDR3 in DNA: TGTGCCAGCAGCTTAGGTGTAGCGGGGAGGGGGGAGACCCAGTACTTC.

The J gene is TRBJ1-5, the V gene TRBV19; tentative D call: TRBD1 (6 bases). V was trimmed by 6 bases and J by 6 bases, leaving 9 bases between them. The CDR3 is 12 amino acids. The V gene's germline CDR1 is LNHDA and CDR2 SQIVND (reference sequence). The CDR3 reads CASRLQGQPQHF. The CDR3 DNA reads as TGTGCCAGTAGGCTACAGGGTCAGCCCCAGCATTTT.

The gene calls are TRBV2 and TRBJ1-5; D may be TRBD1 (6 bases). Trimming cost V 7 bases and J 4 bases, with 11 bases left between them. Germline values: CDR1 SNHLY, CDR2 FYNNEI. CDR3 length: 13 amino acids. The CDR3 region is CASNGQGNQPQHF. The DNA of the CDR3 is TGTGCCAGCAATGGGCAGGGGAATCAGCCCCAGCATTTT.

This clone was counted between two and nine times. The chain couples TRBV15 to TRBJ2-2; possibly TRBD2 for D (7 bases). Trimming took 1 base from V and 6 from J, leaving 9 bases between them. The length of the CDR3 is 14 residues. Germline assignment: CDR1 LNHNV and CDR2 YYDKDF (reference sequence). The chain's CDR3 is CATSRAGGSGELFF. The CDR3 DNA reads TGTGCCACCAGCAGAGCGGGGGGCTCCGGGGAGCTGTTTTTT.

CDR3 sequence reads: CSVVSGTDNEKLFF. DNA of the CDR3: TGCAGCGTTGTAAGTGGGACAGATAATGAAAAACTGTTTTTT. This chain connects TRBV29-1 to TRBJ1-4, with 7 nucleotides matching TRBD1. Germline V CDR1 and CDR2: SQVTM, ANQGSEA. J lost 4 bases, V lost 4 bases, and 6 bases had no gene match. The CDR3 is made up of 14 amino acids. The variable domain in full, completed from reference TRBV29-1 and TRBJ1-4, reads SAVISQKPSRDICQRGTSLTIQCQVDSQVTMMFWYRQQPGQSLTLIATANQGSEATYESGFVIDKFPISRPNLTFSTLTVSNMSPEDSSIYLCSVVSGTDNEKLFFGSGTQLSVL.

This chain uses TRBV7-9 with TRBJ2-2; D unresolved. Germline CDR1 SEHNR, CDR2 FQNEAQ (reference sequence). CDR3 length: 15 amino acids. The germline V and J ends were trimmed by 3 bases and 3 bases, with 11 bases remaining between them. CDR3 in amino acids: CASSFWQVDTGELFF. Written as DNA, the CDR3 is TGTGCCAGCAGCTTCTGGCAGGTGGACACCGGGGAGCTGTTTTTT.

This chain links TRBV2 with TRBJ2-1; maybe TRBD1 (6 bases). With 1 base removed from V and 5 bases from J, the gap between germline ends came to 15 bases. Germline CDR1 SNHLY, CDR2 FYNNEI. The length of the CDR3 is 16 residues. CDR3 coding DNA: TGTGCCAGCAGTGAAGTTAATACAGGGTGGGACAATGAGCAGTTCTTC. Translation gives CASSEVNTGWDNEQFF. Filled out from reference TRBV2 and TRBJ2-1, the complete variable domain reads EPEVTQTPSHQVTQMGQEVILRCVPISNHLYFYWYRQILGQKVEFLVSFYNNEISEKSEIFDDQFSVERPDGSNFTLKIRSTKLEDSAMYFCASSEVNTGWDNEQFFGPGTRLTVL.

This clone occurred a few times. This chain joins TRBV7-6 and TRBJ1-1, with 7 bases lining up with TRBD1. The ends lost 5 bases at V and 3 bases at J; junction bases unmatched: 3. Germline V gives CDR1 SGHVS, CDR2 FNYEAQ. The CDR3 is 13 residues long. The CDR3: CASSPQGDTEAFF. CDR3 DNA sequence: TGTGCCAGCAGCCCCCAGGGGGACACTGAAGCTTTCTTT.

The chain joins TRBV6-5 to TRBJ1-2, with 7 bases fitting TRBD1. Trimming at V came to 8 bases and at J to 2 bases, leaving 8 bases not matched to a gene. Germline loops: CDR1 MNHEY, CDR2 SVGAGI. The CDR3 is made up of 14 amino acids. This CDR3 reads CASLNPGGNYGYTF. CDR3 nucleotides: TGTGCCAGCCTAAACCCAGGGGGAAACTATGGCTACACCTTC.

The chain carries TRBV5-1 and TRBJ2-1; D uncertain. The CDR3 length is 13 residues. Per germline, CDR1 SGHRS and CDR2 YFSETQ. Trimming took off 6 bases at V and 12 bases at J, with 19 bases between the two ends. The CDR3 protein is CASKVAESLRQFF. CDR3 coding DNA: TGCGCCAGCAAGGTAGCAGAATCACTCCGGCAGTTCTTC.

The rearrangement uses TRBV29-1 and TRBJ2-3, with a tentative D call TRBD1 (6 bases). CDR3 length: 13 residues. Looked up from germline, CDR1 is SQVTM and CDR2 is ANQGSEA. Trimming took 1 base from V and 9 from J, leaving 14 bases between them. CDR3 nucleotides: TGCAGCGTTGAAGTGGCAGGGGAAGGGACGCAGTATTTT. Translated, it gives CSVEVAGEGTQYF.

This clone is a singleton in its sample. The V call is TRBV10-3, the J call TRBJ2-3, with 12 positions matching TRBD2. The V gene's germline CDR1 is ENHRY and CDR2 SYGVKD. Trimming took 6 bases from V and 5 from J; bases not matched to a gene: 18. This CDR3 is built from 19 residues. Here the CDR3 reads CAIRATGGALAGGEDTQYF. In DNA, the CDR3 is TGTGCCATCAGGGCGACAGGGGGCGCTCTAGCGGGGGGGGAAGATACGCAGTATTTT.

The chain joins TRBV10-3 to TRBJ2-5, with a tentative D call TRBD2 (6 bases). CDR3 length equals 17 residues. In germline, CDR1 is ENHRY, CDR2 SYGVKD. Trimming left V 3 bases short and J 2 bases short, with 19 bases between. CDR3 sequence (DNA): TGTGCCATCAGTGAAACGAGGGGAGGAGAGAGGCAAGAGACCCAGTACTTC. This encodes CAISETRGGERQETQYF.

This chain links TRBV7-2 with TRBJ2-7, with 8 bases aligning to TRBD2. The J segment lost 5 bases and the V segment lost 1 base, leaving 1 base of the junction unmatched. CDR3 length: 13 residues. Germline V lookup: CDR1 SGHTA, CDR2 FQGNSA. CDR3 coding DNA: TGTGCCAGCAGCTTAGGACTAGCGAACGAGCAGTACTTC. It is translated as CASSLGLANEQYF. The full variable domain, with the rest looked up from reference TRBV7-2 and TRBJ2-7, is GAGVSQSPSNKVTEKGKDVELRCDPISGHTALYWYRQSLGQGLEFLIYFQGNSAPDKSGLPSDRFSAERTGGSVSTLTIQRTQQEDSAVYLCASSLGLANEQYFGPGTRLTVT.

The CDR3 region is CASSYGTGKGQPQHF. CDR3 nucleotide sequence: TGTGCCAGCAGTTATGGGACAGGGAAGGGGCAGCCCCAGCATTTT. This rearrangement joins TRBV6-5 to TRBJ1-5; TRBD1 aligns across 9 bases. Per germline, CDR1 MNHEY and CDR2 SVGAGI. The ends lost 3 bases at V and 7 bases at J; junction bases unmatched: 7. There are 15 residues in the CDR3.

The chain combines TRBV29-1 with TRBJ1-2; D ambiguous. Looked up from germline, CDR1 is SQVTM and CDR2 is ANQGSEA. The V and J ends lost 4 bases and 0 bases respectively, with 15 bases between them. The CDR3 extends over 15 amino acids. For the CDR3, the DNA is TGCAGCGTTGTTTCAATCGGACTGACTAACTATGGCTACACCTTC. Its protein is CSVVSIGLTNYGYTF. Drawing the rest from reference TRBV29-1 and TRBJ1-2, the complete variable domain is SAVISQKPSRDICQRGTSLTIQCQVDSQVTMMFWYRQQPGQSLTLIATANQGSEATYESGFVIDKFPISRPNLTFSTLTVSNMSPEDSSIYLCSVVSIGLTNYGYTFGSGTRLTVV.

V is TRBV11-2 and J is TRBJ2-7; unclear D gene. CDR1 SGHAT and CDR2 FQNNGV come from the germline V gene. Between the trimmed V and J ends, which lost 3 bases and 3 bases, there was a span of 6 bases. CDR3 length equals 12 residues. In DNA, the CDR3 is TGTGCCAGCAGCTTGGGCAGCTACGAGCAGTACTTC. This codes for CASSLGSYEQYF. Full variable domain (remainder filled in from reference TRBV11-2 and TRBJ2-7): EAGVAQSPRYKIIEKRQSVAFWCNPISGHATLYWYQQILGQGPKLLIQFQNNGVVDDSQLPKDRFSAERLKGVDSTLKIQPAKLEDSAVYLCASSLGSYEQYFGPGTRLTVT.

This chain connects TRBV5-4 to TRBJ2-3; 10 nucleotides align to TRBD2. CDR3 size: 17 residues. CDR1 and CDR2 from the germline V gene are SGHNT and YYREEE (reference sequence). J gave up 4 bases and V 4 bases, and 12 bases lay outside the gene matches. The CDR3 DNA reads TGTGCCAGCAGCCGGGGGTCCAGCGGGGGGGCAGCAGATACGCAGTATTTT. It translates to CASSRGSSGGAADTQYF.

The chain joins TRBV5-1 to TRBJ2-7; 8 bases map to TRBD1. The ends lost 1 base at V and 5 bases at J; junction bases unmatched: 5. CDR1 and CDR2 from the germline V gene are SGHRS and YFSETQ. The CDR3 has 14 residues. CDR3 bases: TGCGCCAGCAGCTTGTATCCAGGGGGCAACGAGCAGTACTTC. Translation: CASSLYPGGNEQYF.